This T cell receptor beta chain was sequenced in a study of T cell repertoires and HLA-DP antigens. Note on this clone: Its target is unknown. At the DNA level, this CDR3 is encoded by other sequences in the same sample as well.

V lost 0 bases, J lost 7 bases, and 11 bases lay in between. The CDR3 contains 13 residues. Germline CDR1 and CDR2: SGDLS and YYNGEE. Amplification used primers for 54 TRBV and 13 TRBJ segments. Generated by immunoSEQ multiplex PCR, the TCRdb table keeps only in-frame clones and is missing some. In the table there are approximately 90,000 clones, around 86% of which are singletons. The rearrangement joins TRBV9 to TRBJ2-7; D not resolved. This receptor was identified in a man between 45 and 60 years old in good health and CMV-seronegative. Sample: CD4+ T cells from PBMCs. The CDR3 sequence is CASSVGAGREQYF. The CDR3 DNA reads TGTGCCAGCAGCGTAGGAGCAGGTAGAGAGCAGTACTTC.